This entry concerns a single T cell receptor beta chain. Blood CD8+ and CD4+ T cells underwent high-throughput TCR beta sequencing. Negative isolation was applied to CD8+ and CD4+ T cells, and FACS enrichment was applied to TEMRA cells. This specimen comes from a study of CD8 T cells in Susac syndrome. Random hexamers were used to reverse transcribe the RNA input (about 0.45 to 1 ug). Amplification of TCR beta CDR3 used immunoSEQ multiplex PCR across 54 Vbeta and 13 Jbeta. TCRdb ran MiXCR on the immunoSEQ multiplex PCR reads and lists one entry per CDR3 protein. The sample comprises tens of thousands of distinct CDR3 sequences, about 94% of which are singletons, and roughly 0.55% rests with the top ten. The specimen sequenced was CD8+ T cells from PBMCs. The sequence came from a human donor with multiple sclerosis.

In DNA, the CDR3 is TGTGCCAGCAGCTTTGTCTCAGAGGAGACCCAGTACTTC. Translation gives CASSFVSEETQYF. This chain uses TRBV5-6 with TRBJ2-5; no reliable D call. Looked up from germline, CDR1 is SGHDT and CDR2 is YYEEEE. This CDR3 spans 13 amino acids. V lost 2 bases and J 5 bases, leaving 10 bases between the germline ends.